The 30 T cell receptor beta chains listed next were all sequenced from one sample in a study of blood T cell repertoires in COVID-19. TCRdb's table, derived via immunoSEQ multiplex PCR, lists solely in-frame clones and lacks some. Counted here are about 160,000 clones, roughly 80% occurring once; the ten biggest clones make up about 3.7%. The source material was PBMCs or T cells enriched from blood (not recorded which). These receptors were obtained from a woman between 55 and 75 years old who had recovered from COVID-19.

V and J are TRBV5-1 and TRBJ2-5; D is perhaps TRBD2 (6 bases). The CDR3 runs 14 residues. Trimming took off 4 bases at V and 5 bases at J, with 15 bases between the two ends. In germline, CDR1 is SGHRS, CDR2 YFSETQ. The CDR3 DNA reads as TGCGCCAGCAGCCCCCGTTGGAGCGGGGAGACCCAGTACTTC. Translating it yields CASSPRWSGETQYF.

This rearrangement joins TRBV25-1 to TRBJ1-2; 8 positions agree with TRBD1. Losses at the gene ends were 3 bases for V and 8 bases for J; bases not matched to a gene: 5. Germline CDR1 and CDR2: MGHDK and SYGVNS. The CDR3 runs to 13 residues. The CDR3, as DNA: TGTGCCAGCAGTGAGCAGGGGGCTTGGGGCTACACCTTC. Translated, it gives CASSEQGAWGYTF.

The rearrangement joins TRBV29-1 to TRBJ1-1; TRBD1 matches at 7 bases. Germline CDR1 is SQVTM and CDR2 is ANQGSEA. This CDR3 spans 13 amino acids. V was clipped by 8 bases and J by 1 base; unmatched bases: 7. The CDR3 loop reads CSSVQGSNTEAFF. The CDR3 nucleotides read TGCAGCTCGGTACAGGGGTCGAACACTGAAGCTTTCTTT.

The chain has TRBV9 and TRBJ1-4; 7 bases map to TRBD1. With 4 bases clipped from V and 3 bases from J, the junction kept 3 bases outside the gene matches. This CDR3 has 14 residues. CDR1 and CDR2 (germline): SGDLS, YYNGEE. CDR3 sequence reads: CASSKGAANEKLFF. DNA of the CDR3: TGTGCCAGCAGCAAGGGGGCAGCTAATGAAAAACTGTTTTTT.

The chain recombines TRBV3-1 (or the pseudogene TRBV3-2) with TRBJ1-1, with TRBD1 matching over 7 bases. The J segment lost 11 bases and the V segment lost 1 base, leaving 10 bases of the junction unmatched. Germline V CDR1 and CDR2: LGHDT, YNNKEL (reference sequence). CDR3 length: 14 residues. CDR3 in amino acids: CASSQGYRGGGAFF. CDR3 nucleotides: TGTGCCAGCAGCCAAGGGTACAGGGGTGGGGGCGCTTTCTTT.

This clone was seen a few times. The chain recombines TRBV6-1 with TRBJ2-3; 10 bases align to TRBD1. The CDR3 loop spans 21 amino acids. V trimming: 2 bases; J trimming: 1 base; junction bases outside the gene matches: 18. Germline V lookup: CDR1 MNHNS, CDR2 SASEGT. This CDR3 is CASSEKRWGQGRNRGTDTQYF. The CDR3 coding sequence is TGTGCCAGCAGTGAAAAAAGGTGGGGACAGGGGAGGAATAGGGGCACAGATACGCAGTATTTT.

This clone was counted only a few times. The CDR3: CASSLRLRANYGYTF. DNA for the CDR3: TGTGCCAGCAGCTTGCGGTTGAGAGCTAACTATGGCTACACCTTC. The chain links TRBV7-2 to TRBJ1-2, with unresolved D. Deletions cut 3 bases from V and 0 bases from J, with 11 bases between. Germline CDR1 reads SGHTA; CDR2 reads FQGNSA. This CDR3 contains 15 residues.

This clone appeared once. The chain has TRBV2 and TRBJ2-7; 11 positions agree with TRBD2. Losses at the gene ends were 5 bases for V and 3 bases for J; bases not matched to a gene: 6. The CDR3 contains 15 residues. Germline-derived CDR1 and CDR2 are SNHLY and FYNNEI. The CDR3 loop reads CASSKTSGGNYEQYF. As DNA, the CDR3 is TGTGCCAGCAGTAAAACTAGCGGGGGCAACTACGAGCAGTACTTC.

The J gene is TRBJ2-7, the V gene TRBV5-1, with TRBD1 matching 7 bases. Per the germline V gene, CDR1 is SGHRS and CDR2 is YFSETQ. The trim removed 4 bases at V and 0 bases at J, leaving 7 bases unmatched. This CDR3 has 15 residues. CDR3 region: CASSGQGVPSYEQYF. For the CDR3, the DNA is TGCGCCAGCAGCGGGCAGGGGGTCCCCTCCTACGAGCAGTACTTC. Full variable domain (remainder filled in from reference TRBV5-1 and TRBJ2-7): KAGVTQTPRYLIKTRGQQVTLSCSPISGHRSVSWYQQTPGQGLQFLFEYFSETQRNKGNFPGRFSGRQFSNSRSEMNVSTLELGDSALYLCASSGQGVPSYEQYFGPGTRLTVT.

This clone was recorded a few times. This chain links TRBV5-6 with TRBJ1-2; TRBD1 might be the D (6 bases). With 0 bases removed from V and 5 bases from J, the gap between germline ends came to 14 bases. The CDR3 contains 15 residues. CDR1 SGHDT and CDR2 YYEEEE come from the germline V gene. The CDR3 nucleotides read TGTGCCAGCAGCTTGGCGGCGGGGGCGAGATATGGCTACACCTTC. Protein: CASSLAAGARYGYTF.

The V gene is TRBV11-2, the J gene TRBJ2-5; 9 bases align to TRBD1. The CDR3 totals 14 residues. V was clipped by 4 bases and J by 4 bases; unmatched bases: 4. Per the germline V gene, CDR1 is SGHAT and CDR2 is FQNNGV. CDR3 DNA sequence: TGTGCCAGCAGCTACACAGGGGGCCCAGAGACCCAGTACTTC. Its translation: CASSYTGGPETQYF.

The chain combines TRBV6-4 with TRBJ1-1; unclear D gene. There are 13 residues in the CDR3. CDR1 is MRHNA, CDR2 SNTAGT, per germline. The germline V and J ends were trimmed by 5 bases and 3 bases, with 10 bases remaining between them. In DNA form, the CDR3 reads TGTGCCAGCAGTCCAGGTAGTTACACTGAAGCTTTCTTT. Protein sequence: CASSPGSYTEAFF.

The chain has TRBV7-2 and TRBJ1-4, with 9 nucleotides matching TRBD1. Trimming cost V 5 bases and J 11 bases; bases outside gene matches: 15. CDR1 is SGHTA and CDR2 is FQGNSA in the germline V gene. The CDR3 spans 16 residues. The CDR3 is CASSQSTGTGSRKLFF. The DNA of the CDR3 is TGTGCCAGCAGCCAATCCACCGGGACAGGGTCAAGGAAACTGTTTTTT.

This chain uses TRBV21-1 with TRBJ1-5. TRBV21-1 is a recognized pseudogene. This CDR3 has 21 residues. The CDR3 protein is CASRARSRGGSRWGDGQPQHF. CDR3 coding DNA: TGTGCCAGCAGGGCCCGCTCCCGGGGGGGCTCCAGGTGGGGTGATGGGCAGCCCCAGCATTTT.

The V call is TRBV5-1, the J call TRBJ2-5, with 12 nucleotides matching TRBD1. Trimming took 2 bases from V and 1 from J; bases not matched to a gene: 15. The germline CDR1 and CDR2 sequences are SGHRS and YFSETQ. The CDR3 loop spans 20 amino acids. CDR3 coding DNA: TGCGCCAGCAGCTTAGTTTTCAGGGACAGGGGGCGGCCCGGCCAAGAGACCCAGTACTTC. The encoded protein is CASSLVFRDRGRPGQETQYF.

The chain recombines TRBV9 with TRBJ2-1, with 9 bases aligning to TRBD2. V lost 4 bases, J lost 4 bases, and 6 bases stayed unmatched. Germline CDR1 and CDR2: SGDLS and YYNGEE. This CDR3 is 15 amino acids long. CDR3 in amino acids: CASSPGTSSYNEQFF. The DNA of the CDR3 is TGTGCCAGCAGCCCAGGGACTAGCTCTTACAATGAGCAGTTCTTC.

The rearrangement links TRBV30 to TRBJ1-6; 9 bases map to TRBD1. The germline gives CDR1 GTSNPN, CDR2 SVGIG (reference sequence). V lost 7 bases to trimming and J lost 6 bases; unmatched junction nucleotides: 7. The CDR3 covers 14 residues. The CDR3 sequence is CASNRGRVNSPLHF. The CDR3 DNA is TGTGCCTCAAACAGGGGGCGAGTTAATTCACCCCTCCACTTT.

This sequence joins TRBV5-5 and TRBJ2-1, with D hard to call. The CDR3 covers 11 residues. With 1 base removed from V and 7 bases from J, the gap between germline ends came to 3 bases. In germline, CDR1 is SGHKS, CDR2 YYEKEE (reference sequence). CDR3 residues: CASSLLNEQFF. CDR3 coding DNA: TGTGCCAGCAGCTTGCTTAATGAGCAGTTCTTC.

The chain links TRBV19 to TRBJ2-7; 11 bases align to TRBD2. Germline trimming cut 6 bases from V and 5 bases from J; bases unmatched to any gene: 6. Germline V gene lookup returns CDR1 LNHDA and CDR2 SQIVND (reference sequence). The CDR3 covers 14 residues. The CDR3 here is CASRRLAGSNEQYF. CDR3 nucleotides: TGTGCCAGTAGGAGACTAGCGGGGTCCAACGAGCAGTACTTC.

The V gene is TRBV2, the J gene TRBJ2-7, with a weak D call TRBD2 (5 bases). Per the germline V gene, CDR1 is SNHLY and CDR2 is FYNNEI. The CDR3 is 14 residues long. V lost 7 bases to trimming and J lost 2 bases, with 15 bases between them. As DNA, the CDR3 is TGTGCCAGCAACATTCCCCAGAGGGCCTACGAGCAGTACTTC. Amino acids: CASNIPQRAYEQYF.

The rearrangement uses TRBV5-1 and TRBJ2-3, with a weak D call TRBD1 (6 bases). V lost 4 bases, J lost 0 bases, and 9 bases lay in between. The CDR3 spans 14 residues. CDR1 SGHRS and CDR2 YFSETQ come from the germline V gene. The chain's CDR3 is CASSPGDSTDTQYF. In DNA form, the CDR3 reads TGCGCCAGCAGCCCAGGGGACAGCACAGATACGCAGTATTTT.

The chain has TRBV12-5 and TRBJ1-1, with D possibly being TRBD1 (6 bases). V lost 1 base, J lost 1 base, and 16 bases lay in between. The CDR3 length is 17 residues. Per germline, CDR1 LGHNT and CDR2 FRNRAP. CDR3 coding DNA: TGTGCTAGTGGTTTGGGTGCACAGGGCCGGGGGAACACTGAAGCTTTCTTT. It yields the protein CASGLGAQGRGNTEAFF.

The chain joins TRBV7-8 to TRBJ1-2, with D uncertain. This CDR3 spans 14 amino acids. Germline CDR1 is SGHVS and CDR2 is FQNEAQ. Trimming pared 0 bases from V and 3 bases from J, leaving 8 bases between. CDR3 DNA: TGTGCCAGCAGCTTAGCTCCAAATTACTATGGCTACACCTTC. Its translation: CASSLAPNYYGYTF.

This clone is a singleton in its sample. The chain is built from TRBV6-5 and TRBJ2-7; 11 bases are shared with TRBD2. CDR1 and CDR2 (germline): MNHEY, SVGAGI. The CDR3 loop spans 15 amino acids. V was clipped by 5 bases and J by 5 bases; unmatched bases: 8. In nucleotides, the CDR3 is TGTGCCAGCAGTCGAAGACTAGCGGGGTGGGACGAGCAGTACTTC. This translates into CASSRRLAGWDEQYF.

The count of this clone is one. The chain joins TRBV25-1 to TRBJ2-5, with 9 bases aligning to TRBD1. Per germline, CDR1 MGHDK and CDR2 SYGVNS. The V gene end was trimmed by 0 bases and the J gene end by 4 bases; junction bases not matched to a gene: 3. CDR3 size: 15 residues. CDR3 DNA: TGTGCCAGCAGTGAATACACAGGGGGCAGAGAGACCCAGTACTTC. This translates into CASSEYTGGRETQYF.

The V and J genes are TRBV6-4 and TRBJ1-3; D ambiguous. There are 15 residues in the CDR3. The V gene's germline CDR1 is MRHNA and CDR2 SNTAGT. Trimming shortened V by 3 bases and J by 1 base, and 10 bases separated the two germline ends. The CDR3 DNA reads as TGTGCCAGCAGTGAAAACAGTATTTCTGGAAACACCATATATTTT. This translates into CASSENSISGNTIYF.

The chain carries TRBV27 and TRBJ2-3; weak D call: TRBD1 (6 bases). There are 13 residues in the CDR3. Trimming pared 4 bases from V and 4 bases from J, leaving 9 bases between. Germline assignment: CDR1 MNHEY and CDR2 SMNVEV (reference sequence). The CDR3 coding sequence is TGTGCCAGCAGTTGGGGGCCTTCAGATACGCAGTATTTT. It yields the protein CASSWGPSDTQYF.

This sequence joins TRBV7-9 and TRBJ1-1; maybe TRBD1 (5 bases). The CDR3 loop spans 14 amino acids. Germline CDR1 is SEHNR and CDR2 is FQNEAQ (reference sequence). Trimming took off 5 bases at V and 0 bases at J, with 10 bases between the two ends. CDR3 DNA: TGTGCCAGCAGCCATAGACAGCTGAACACTGAAGCTTTCTTT. This gives the protein CASSHRQLNTEAFF.

The chain recombines TRBV7-9 with TRBJ2-7, with D possibly matching TRBD2 (5 bases). The CDR3 length is 11 residues. From germline, CDR1 is SEHNR and CDR2 FQNEAQ (reference sequence). V lost 4 bases, J lost 7 bases, and 8 bases lay in between. The CDR3 reads CASSSRTEQYF. CDR3 nucleotides: TGTGCCAGCAGCTCAAGGACTGAGCAGTACTTC.

J is TRBJ1-2 and V is TRBV19, with 10 bases lining up with TRBD1. The CDR3 is made up of 16 amino acids. Germline V gene data show CDR1 as LNHDA and CDR2 as SQIVND (reference sequence). V shed 2 bases and J 2 bases; nucleotides not matched to a gene: 5. CDR3 in amino acids: CASSILRGQGNYGYTF. The DNA for the CDR3 is TGTGCCAGTAGTATACTCAGGGGACAGGGGAACTATGGCTACACCTTC.